This TCR beta chain was obtained from a study of shared clonotypes between healthy human individuals. This CDR3 is built from 16 residues. Looked up from germline, CDR1 is SNHLY and CDR2 is FYNNEI. Trimming shortened V by 0 bases and J by 2 bases, and 13 bases separated the two germline ends. Clones were sequenced by immunoSEQ multiplex PCR, and TCRdb holds only the in-frame ones, with some missing. The repertoire holds over 850,000 clones, with roughly 74% as singletons. The TCR sequence derives from a man in his late teens or twenties in good health. Some clones in this sample may be carry-over from other donors' samples. This sequence joins TRBV2 and TRBJ1-2; D unclear. Sequenced: memory CD4+ T cells from PBMCs. Subset meaning: CD45RA-negative fraction. The CDR3 DNA sequence: TGTGCCAGCAGTGAAGCGCGGAGCGGCCCCAACTATGGCTACACCTTC. Translating gives CASSEARSGPNYGYTF.